A selection of T cell receptor beta chains follows, all from one sample in a study of tumor-infiltrating lymphocytes in primary liver carcinoma. TCRdb passed the multiplex PCR reads through MiXCR, listing each CDR3 protein once. The repertoire holds approximately 300,000 distinct CDR3 sequences, with 50% to 70% as singletons. Material for sequencing was peripheral blood. All receptors come from a man aged 40-49 years with primary liver carcinoma and hepatitis B virus infection. The CDR3 runs from the conserved cysteine through the conserved F or W. D genes are given only for firm matches. Clone sizes are given selectively: once, few, many, or a class where the clone is expanded.

TRBV10-2,TRBJ1-1,few,TRBD1,CASSVSGGGNTEAFF,TGCGCCAGCAGTGTTTCAGGGGGGGGGAACACTGAAGCTTTCTTT
TRBV11-2,TRBJ1-1,-,-,CASSELRGQNTEAFF,TGCGCCAGCAGCGAGCTCCGGGGCCAGAACACTGAAGCTTTCTTT
TRBV29-1,TRBJ2-3,-,-,CSAMVGAGTDTQYF,TGCAGCGCCATGGTGGGGGCGGGCACAGATACGCAGTATTTT
TRBV30,TRBJ2-3,-,TRBD1,CACHATGAGTDTQYF,TGTGCCTGCCACGCGACAGGGGCTGGTACAGATACGCAGTATTTT
TRBV11-2,TRBJ2-1,-,TRBD2,CASSLGLAGEADIEQFF,TGTGCCAGCAGCCTGGGACTAGCGGGAGAAGCTGACATTGAGCAGTTCTTC
TRBV5-1,TRBJ2-6,-,-,CASSEFSGANVLTF,TGCGCCAGCAGTGAGTTCTCTGGGGCCAACGTCCTGACTTTC
TRBV10-1,TRBJ1-3,-,-,CANKQGNIIYF,TGCGCCAACAAACAGGGAAACATCATATATTTT
TRBV14,TRBJ2-5,few,-,CASSQDIWKSAKETQYF,TGTGCCAGCAGCCAAGATATTTGGAAGTCTGCAAAAGAGACCCAGTACTTC
TRBV10-3,TRBJ1-1,many,TRBD1,CAISPSPGTGAFEAFF,TGTGCCATCAGTCCCTCCCCCGGGACAGGGGCTTTTGAAGCTTTCTTT
TRBV28,TRBJ1-4,-,TRBD1,CASSYRQGNANEKLFF,TGTGCCAGCAGTTACCGACAGGGGAACGCTAATGAAAAACTGTTTTTT
TRBV6-1,TRBJ1-1,once,TRBD1,CDSSRRDRGTEAFF,TGTGACAGCAGCCGACGGGACAGGGGAACTGAAGCTTTCTTT
TRBV4-3,TRBJ2-1,once,-,CTSSQEPSSSCNEQFF,TGTACCAGCAGCCAAGAACCTTCAAGCTCCTGCAATGAGCAGTTCTTC
TRBV7-9,TRBJ1-2,few,-,CASSSGVSNGYTF,TGTGCCAGCAGCTCCGGGGTGAGCAATGGCTACACCTTC
TRBV6-5,TRBJ2-7,-,-,CGSIPVGSYEQYF,TGTGGCAGCATTCCGGTGGGCAGCTACGAGCAGTACTTC
TRBV6-2/TRBV6-3,TRBJ2-7,many,TRBD2,CASSHLPGLAVYEQYF,TGTGCCAGCAGCCACCTTCCGGGACTAGCGGTCTACGAGCAGTACTTC
TRBV29-1,TRBJ1-2,many,-,CSVPSGAGRLSGYTF,TGCAGCGTCCCCAGCGGGGCAGGAAGGCTTTCTGGCTACACCTTC
TRBV7-9,TRBJ2-1,-,-,CASSLVLSWRAVFQFF,TGTGCCAGCAGCTTAGTCCTTAGCTGGAGGGCCGTTTTTCAGTTCTTC
TRBV6-2/TRBV6-3,TRBJ1-2,many,-,CASSRDGTINGYTF,TGTGCCAGCAGTCGTGACGGAACTATTAATGGCTACACCTTC
TRBV4-2,TRBJ2-1,-,-,CACSQDLVGEVGYNEQFF,TGTGCCTGCAGCCAGGATCTGGTGGGGGAGGTCGGGTACAATGAGCAGTTCTTC
TRBV29-1,TRBJ1-1,once,TRBD1,CSVESGTGMAEAFF,TGTAGCGTTGAGTCGGGGACAGGGATGGCTGAAGCTTTCTTT
TRBV11-2,TRBJ2-5,-,-,CASSLGMGSETQYF,TGTGCCAGCAGCTTAGGGATGGGTTCGGAGACCCAGTACTTC
TRBV28,TRBJ2-5,once,-,CACSLARWGPWTAEQETQYF,TGCGCGTGTAGCCTTGCCCGATGGGGGCCTTGGACAGCCGAGCAAGAGACCCAGTACTTC
TRBV5-4,TRBJ2-2,-,-,CASSLASGQGNTGELFF,TGTGCCAGCAGCTTGGCATCGGGACAAGGGAACACCGGGGAGCTGTTTTTT
TRBV6-1,TRBJ1-2,-,-,CASSEAGRWRNYGYTF,TGTGCCAGCAGTGAAGCGGGCAGGTGGAGGAACTATGGCTACACCTTC
TRBV6-5,TRBJ2-7,-,-,CVSSYTGSSYEQYF,TGTGTCAGCAGTTACACAGGGAGCTCCTACGAGCAGTACTTC
TRBV6-1,TRBJ2-1,many,-,CASRQRDETYNEQFF,TGTGCCAGCAGGCAAAGGGACGAGACCTACAATGAGCAGTTCTTC
TRBV5-5,TRBJ2-5,few,-,CASSLGTGTQYF,TGTGCCAGTAGCTTGGGTACGGGGACCCAGTACTTC
TRBV28,TRBJ1-3,-,-,CASSFDRRAGRSGNTIYF,TGTGCCAGCAGTTTCGATCGTAGAGCAGGGCGAAGCGGAAACACCATATATTTT
TRBV6-2/TRBV6-3,TRBJ1-2,-,-,CVSKTSGYGYTF,TGTGTCAGCAAAACGAGTGGCTATGGCTACACCTTC